This TCR beta chain was identified during a study of shared clonotypes between healthy human individuals. The donors were adults (healthy and HIV-negative) with no recent acute infections or vaccinations. A CD45RA+ naive subset and a CD45RA-negative memory subset were split from CD4+ cells. Notes on the study in general: An effect of sequencing depth on clonotype sharing among donors was expected.

Some clones are missing from TCRdb's copy, which holds only in-frame ones; the method was immunoSEQ multiplex PCR. Here the sample spans approximately 740,000 clones, about 74% being singletons. A word on this clone: Its target is not known.

Germline V CDR1 and CDR2: SGHAT, FQNNGV. The CDR3 runs 14 residues. V was shortened by 5 bases and J by 3 bases, with 10 bases between the two germline ends. The sequencing input was memory CD4+ T cells sorted from blood. The subset here: CD45RA-negative fraction. The sequence was collected from a woman aged 30 to 39 in good health. This rearrangement joins TRBV11-2 to TRBJ2-2; weak D call: TRBD2 (6 bases). This chain's CDR3 is CASSAGRHTGELFF. In nucleotides, the CDR3 is TGTGCCAGCAGCGCGGGACGGCACACCGGGGAGCTGTTTTTT.